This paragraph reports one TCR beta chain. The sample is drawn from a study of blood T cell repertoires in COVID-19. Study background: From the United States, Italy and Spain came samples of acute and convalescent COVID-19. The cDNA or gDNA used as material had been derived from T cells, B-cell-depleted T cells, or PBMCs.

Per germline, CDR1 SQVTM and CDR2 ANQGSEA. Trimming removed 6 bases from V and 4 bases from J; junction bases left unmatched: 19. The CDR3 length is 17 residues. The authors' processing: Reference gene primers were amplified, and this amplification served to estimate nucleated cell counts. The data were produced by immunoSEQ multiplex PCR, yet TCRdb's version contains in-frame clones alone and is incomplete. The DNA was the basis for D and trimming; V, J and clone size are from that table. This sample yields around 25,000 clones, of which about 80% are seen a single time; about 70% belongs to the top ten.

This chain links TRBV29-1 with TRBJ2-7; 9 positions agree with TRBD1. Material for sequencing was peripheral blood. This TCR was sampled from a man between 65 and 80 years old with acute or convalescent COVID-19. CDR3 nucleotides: TGCAGCGTCCGATACCACAACCCGGGACAGGGAGGGTACGAGCAGTACTTC. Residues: CSVRYHNPGQGGYEQYF.